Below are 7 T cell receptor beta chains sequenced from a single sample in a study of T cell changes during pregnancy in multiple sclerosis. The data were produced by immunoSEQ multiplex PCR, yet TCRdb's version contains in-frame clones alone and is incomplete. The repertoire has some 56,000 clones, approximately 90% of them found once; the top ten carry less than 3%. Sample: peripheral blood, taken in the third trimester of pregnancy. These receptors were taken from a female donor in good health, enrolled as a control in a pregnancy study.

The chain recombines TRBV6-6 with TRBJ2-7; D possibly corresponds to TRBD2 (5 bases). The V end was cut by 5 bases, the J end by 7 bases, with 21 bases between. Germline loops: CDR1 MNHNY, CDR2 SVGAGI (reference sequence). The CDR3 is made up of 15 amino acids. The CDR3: CASSTRLSWISEQYF. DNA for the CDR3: TGTGCCAGCAGTACCCGACTATCTTGGATTTCGGAGCAGTACTTC.

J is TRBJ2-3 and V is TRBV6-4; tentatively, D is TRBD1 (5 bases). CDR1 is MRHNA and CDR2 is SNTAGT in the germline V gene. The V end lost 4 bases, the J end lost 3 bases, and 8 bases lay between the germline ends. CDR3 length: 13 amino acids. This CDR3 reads CASSAAGTDTQYF. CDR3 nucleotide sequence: TGTGCCAGCAGTGCGGCAGGGACAGATACGCAGTATTTT.

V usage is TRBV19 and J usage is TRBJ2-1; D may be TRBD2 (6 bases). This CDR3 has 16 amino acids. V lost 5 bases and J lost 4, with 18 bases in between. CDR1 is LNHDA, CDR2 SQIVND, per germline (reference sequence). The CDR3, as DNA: TGTGCCAGTAGTCCCGGTGATAGCGGATCATACAATGAGCAGTTCTTC. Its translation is CASSPGDSGSYNEQFF.

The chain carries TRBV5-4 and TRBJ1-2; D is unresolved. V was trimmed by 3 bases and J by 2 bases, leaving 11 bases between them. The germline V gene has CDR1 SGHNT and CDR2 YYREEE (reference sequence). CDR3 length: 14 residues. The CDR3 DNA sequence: TGTGCCAGCAGCTCCCGGACGGGAAACTATGGCTACACCTTC. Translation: CASSSRTGNYGYTF.

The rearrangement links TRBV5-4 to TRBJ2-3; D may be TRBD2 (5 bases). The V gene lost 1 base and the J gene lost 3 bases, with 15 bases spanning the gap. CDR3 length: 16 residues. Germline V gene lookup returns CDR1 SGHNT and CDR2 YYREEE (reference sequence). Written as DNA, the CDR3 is TGTGCCAGCAGCTTGTCGCGCCGGGGATCGACAGATACGCAGTATTTT. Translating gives CASSLSRRGSTDTQYF.

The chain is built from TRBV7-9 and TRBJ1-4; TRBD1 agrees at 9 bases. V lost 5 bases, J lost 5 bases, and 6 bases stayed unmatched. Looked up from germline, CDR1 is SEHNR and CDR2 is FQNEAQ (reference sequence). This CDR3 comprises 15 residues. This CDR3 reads CASSPGTGTNEKLFF. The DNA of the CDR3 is TGTGCCAGCAGCCCCGGGACAGGGACAAATGAAAAACTGTTTTTT. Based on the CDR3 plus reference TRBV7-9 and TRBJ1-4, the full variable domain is DTGVSQNPRHKITKRGQNVTFRCDPISEHNRLYWYRQTLGQGPEFLTYFQNEAQLEKSRLLSDRFSAERPKGSFSTLEIQRTEQGDSAMYLCASSPGTGTNEKLFFGSGTQLSVL.

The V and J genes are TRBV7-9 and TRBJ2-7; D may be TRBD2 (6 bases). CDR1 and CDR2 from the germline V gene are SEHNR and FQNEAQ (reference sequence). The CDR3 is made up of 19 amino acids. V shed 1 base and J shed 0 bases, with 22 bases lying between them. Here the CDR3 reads CASSLGNLGRAGGSYEQYF. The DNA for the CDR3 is TGTGCCAGCAGCTTAGGAAATTTGGGCAGGGCCGGGGGCTCCTACGAGCAGTACTTC.